Listed below are T cell receptor beta chains from one sample, sequenced in a study of cytomegalovirus exposure and HLA in healthy donors. TCRdb's copy holds only in-frame clones and misses some; the assay was immunoSEQ multiplex PCR. The table has 160,000 or so clones, about four fifths seen once; the top ten hold 4% to 5%. The sample consisted of PBMCs. The source is a man younger than 45 in good health and CMV-seronegative. Each CDR3 is given with its conserved first and last residue. D genes are given only for firm matches. Clone size appears in some rows only: once, few, many, or a class for an expanded clone.

>TRBJ1-3|once|TRBV6-6|NA
TGTGCCAGCAGTTACTCAGGGAGGAGAAACACCATATATTTT
CASSYSGRRNTIYF
>TRBJ2-3|NA|TRBV5-4|NA
TGTGCCAGCAGCTTGATCGGGGGGCCGACAGATACGCAGTATTTT
CASSLIGGPTDTQYF
>TRBJ1-2|few|TRBV6-1|TRBD1
TGTGCCAGCAGACTCCGGGACAGGGGTTCCTATGGCTACACCTTC
CASRLRDRGSYGYTF
>TRBJ2-3|NA|TRBV27|TRBD2
TGTGCCAGCAGTCGGACTAGCGGGAGCACAGATACGCAGTATTTT
CASSRTSGSTDTQYF
>TRBJ1-1|NA|TRBV18|NA
TGTGCCAGCTCACCAATTGAACAGGGCACTGAAGCTTTCTTT
CASSPIEQGTEAFF
>TRBJ2-1|NA|TRBV6-6|NA
TGTGCCAGCAGTTACGTGGCGGGAAGTGAGCAGTTCTTC
CASSYVAGSEQFF
>TRBJ1-1|NA|TRBV4-3|NA
TGCGCCAGCAGCCAAGATAGCGGCAGGGTGAACACTGAAGCTTTCTTT
CASSQDSGRVNTEAFF
>TRBJ2-5|NA|TRBV5-4|NA
TGTGCCAGCAGCTTGGAGCTAGAGCAGTACTTC
CASSLELEQYF
>TRBJ2-7|NA|TRBV13|TRBD2
TGTGCCACCAAGCGGGGGGTCTCCGAGCAGTACTTC
CATKRGVSEQYF
>TRBJ2-2|NA|TRBV27|NA
TGTGCCAGCACCCCCTTCCCCGCGAACACCGGGGAGCTGTTTTTT
CASTPFPANTGELFF
>TRBJ2-3|NA|TRBV13|TRBD1
TGTGCCAGCAGCCGACAGGGATCCACAGATACGCAGTATTTT
CASSRQGSTDTQYF
>TRBJ1-6|NA|TRBV11-2|NA
TGTGCCAGCAGCTTAGGTGCACAGGTCAATTCACCCCTCCACTTT
CASSLGAQVNSPLHF
>TRBJ2-2|NA|TRBV7-3|NA
TGTGCCAGCAGCCCTTACACCGGGGAGCTGTTTTTT
CASSPYTGELFF
>TRBJ1-4|once|TRBV30|NA
TGTGCCTGGAGTCCGACCGACAGGAGAGGTGAAAAACTGTTTTTT
CAWSPTDRRGEKLFF
>TRBJ2-3|once|TRBV28|NA
TGTGCCAGCTCGCGCCCTAGCACAGATACGCAGTATTTT
CASSRPSTDTQYF
>TRBJ2-1|NA|TRBV29-1|TRBD2
TGCAGCGTGGATTCTAGCGGATTATACAATGAGCAGTTCTTC
CSVDSSGLYNEQFF
>TRBJ2-5|few|TRBV28|TRBD2
TGTGCCAGCAGCCCCCCCGGACTAGTTGAGACCCAGTACTTC
CASSPPGLVETQYF
>TRBJ1-2|NA|TRBV27|TRBD1
TGTGCCAGCAGTTTCACCGGGACAGGCCTTGGGGGTTATGGCTACACCTTC
CASSFTGTGLGGYGYTF
>TRBJ1-1|few|TRBV4-1|NA
TGCGCCAGCAGCAGTCCGAGCGGAGGGAACACTGAAGCTTTCTTT
CASSSPSGGNTEAFF
>TRBJ1-5|NA|TRBV6-4|NA
TGTGCCAGCTCTCCGTGGGGGCCGAATCAGCCCCAGCATTTT
CASSPWGPNQPQHF
>TRBJ2-4|NA|TRBV5-4|NA
TGTGCCAGCAGCTTGGTGGGAGGGGGGACCAAAAACATTCAGTACTTC
CASSLVGGGTKNIQYF
>TRBJ2-3|NA|TRBV19|NA
TGTGCCAGTAGTGCCGACAGCCCAGCTTGGGATACGCAGTATTTT
CASSADSPAWDTQYF
>TRBJ1-1|NA|TRBV5-5|TRBD1
TGTGCCAGCAGCTCAACGGACAGGGTGAACACTGAAGCTTTCTTT
CASSSTDRVNTEAFF
>TRBJ2-1|once|TRBV27|TRBD2
TGTGCCAGCAGTTTCCTATCAGCGGGAGTCTACAATGAGCAGTTCTTC
CASSFLSAGVYNEQFF
>TRBJ1-1|NA|TRBV6-5|TRBD1
TGTGCCAGCAAAAGGGGGCGAGACACTGAAGCTTTCTTT
CASKRGRDTEAFF
>TRBJ2-7|NA|TRBV11-3|NA
TGTGCCAGCAGCCGCGACAGCTCCTACGAGCAGTACTTC
CASSRDSSYEQYF
>TRBJ2-7|NA|TRBV30|TRBD1
TGTGCCTGGGAGGGATGGGACAGGGGAGGCGAGCAGTACTTC
CAWEGWDRGGEQYF
>TRBJ2-1|NA|TRBV28|NA
TGTGCCAGCAGCCCGGGGAGGGGGGGAGTCAATGAGCAGTTCTTC
CASSPGRGGVNEQFF
>TRBJ2-7|NA|TRBV27|TRBD2
TGTGCCAGCTCGTCCTTAGCGGGGAGGGCGCCTTACGAGCAGTACTTC
CASSSLAGRAPYEQYF
>TRBJ1-1|NA|TRBV5-6|NA
TGTGCCAGCAGCTGGGGAGCAACCACTGAAGCTTTCTTT
CASSWGATTEAFF
>TRBJ2-7|NA|TRBV7-6|NA
TGTGCCAGTTCTGACGGGTCCTACGAGCAGTACTTC
CASSDGSYEQYF
>TRBJ2-7|NA|TRBV19|NA
TGTGCCAGTACAGGGACTTCACCTTACGAGCAGTACTTC
CASTGTSPYEQYF
>TRBJ1-5|NA|TRBV10-2|NA
TGCGCCAGCAGTGATGCGGGGCCGCATAGCAATCAGCCCCAGCATTTT
CASSDAGPHSNQPQHF
>TRBJ2-1|few|TRBV19|TRBD1
TGTGCCAGTAGTATATCGGGGACAGAATACAATGAGCAGTTCTTC
CASSISGTEYNEQFF
>TRBJ1-5|NA|TRBV19|TRBD1
TGTGCCAGTAGTGCCCCCGGGACAGGGAGTCAGCCCCAGCATTTT
CASSAPGTGSQPQHF
>TRBJ1-3|NA|TRBV9|NA
TGTGCCAGCAGCGTCTCAGATTACTCTGGAAACACCATATATTTT
CASSVSDYSGNTIYF
>TRBJ2-5|NA|TRBV9|TRBD1
TGTGCCAGCAGCCCCCGGGACAGGGGGGGCCAAGAGACCCAGTACTTC
CASSPRDRGGQETQYF
>TRBJ1-1|NA|TRBV11-1|TRBD1
TGTGCCAGCAGCGTAGGAAGACAGGGCGAGAAAGCTTTCTTT
CASSVGRQGEKAFF
>TRBJ2-7|NA|TRBV28|TRBD1
TGTGCCAGCAGGGTAGACAGGGGGCTATCCTACGAGCAGTACTTC
CASRVDRGLSYEQYF